This T cell receptor (beta chain) was identified in a study of cytomegalovirus exposure and HLA in healthy donors. Between the trimmed V and J ends, which lost 5 bases and 4 bases, there was a span of 15 bases. The CDR3 is made up of 14 amino acids. Germline V gene data show CDR1 as SGDLS and CDR2 as YYNGEE. Primers: 60 Vbeta forward and 13 Jbeta reverse. The assay was immunoSEQ multiplex PCR, and TCRdb's table has in-frame clones only and misses some. The table includes 180,000 or so clones, around 70% detected once. The sample holds one count of this clone. The antigen remains unidentified. The sample carries other DNA sequences with the same CDR3. Overall study findings and caveats: In an earlier analysis, in some 500 donors, most V segments appeared productive either ~90% or ~30% of the time.

The chain combines TRBV9 with TRBJ2-5; D might be TRBD2 (6 bases). The receptor was isolated from a male donor in good health and CMV-seronegative. Sequencing was done on a sample of PBMCs. The CDR3 here is CASSPGLAPETQYF. In DNA, the CDR3 is TGTGCCAGCAGTCCGGGCCTAGCGCCAGAGACCCAGTACTTC.